The next 12 T cell receptor beta chains were all read from a single sample in a study of regulatory T cells in long-lasting Graves disease. Regarding time point: newly diagnosed GD, antithyroid drugs for less than 3 months. The TCR library used RNA extracted from PBMCs. Building the TCR beta libraries relied on iRepertoire HTBI primers, and CDR3 regions underwent Arm-PCR. TCRdb re-analysed the multiplex PCR reads in MiXCR, keeping a single row per CDR3 protein. The table includes approximately 490,000 distinct CDR3 sequences, roughly 15% detected once. This same sample was also part of a study on T cells in Graves' hyperthyroidism and ophthalmopathy.

The material sequenced was peripheral blood mononuclear cells (PBMCs), taken at new diagnosis, from a patient treated with antithyroid drugs. Receptors were obtained from a man aged 35 to 55 with Graves disease.

For this clonotype: An end of the junction differs from the germline gene, which may be a read error. This sequence joins TRBV7-3 and TRBJ2-6; TRBD1 aligns across 7 bases. Germline CDR1 SGHTA, CDR2 FQGTGA. The length of the CDR3 is 17 residues. The CDR3 coding sequence is TGTGCCAGCAACAAACCGGGACAGCTTTCTGGGGCCAGCGTCCTGACTTTC. Translated, it gives CASNKPGQLSGASVLTF.

The V and J genes are TRBV5-1 and TRBJ2-1; 9 positions match TRBD2. This CDR3 contains 16 residues. The germline gives CDR1 SGHRS, CDR2 YFSETQ. V dropped 4 bases and J dropped 9; count of bases not matched to a gene: 14. The CDR3: CASSPVGSSGSGEQFF. CDR3 DNA: TGCGCCAGCAGCCCGGTGGGCAGTAGCGGGAGCGGTGAGCAGTTCTTC.

Worth noting for this clonotype: A much larger clone is a single base away; this may be a read error. The V gene is TRBV6-1, the J gene TRBJ2-4; 8 bases align to TRBD1. J lost 8 bases, V lost 0 bases, and 6 bases had no gene match. Germline-derived CDR1 and CDR2 are MNHNS and SASEGT. This CDR3 has 15 residues. As DNA, the CDR3 is TGTGCCAGCAGTGAAGCGGAACAGGGGGTATACATTCAGTACTTC. Translated: CASSEAEQGVYIQYF.

The V call is TRBV19, the J call TRBJ2-4; 7 nucleotides match TRBD1. With V trimmed by 8 bases and J by 3 bases, 1 base remained unmatched. CDR1 LNHDA and CDR2 SQIVND come from the germline V gene (reference sequence). This CDR3 region has 12 residues. CDR3 sequence reads: CASGDSKNIQYF. The CDR3, as DNA: TGTGCCAGTGGGGACAGCAAAAACATTCAGTACTTC.

This clonotype was seen more than once but under ten times. The chain links TRBV6-1 to TRBJ2-6, with unresolved D. Germline V gives CDR1 MNHNS, CDR2 SASEGT. CDR3 length: 13 amino acids. With 4 bases removed from V and 4 bases from J, the gap between germline ends came to 5 bases. CDR3 residues: CASSVWGANVLTF. The CDR3 DNA sequence: TGTGCCAGCAGTGTTTGGGGGGCCAACGTCCTGACTTTC.

Worth noting for this clonotype: Sequence at one end of the junction differs from germline and may be a read error. The chain joins TRBV20-1 to TRBJ1-2; D unresolved. The length of the CDR3 is 9 residues. Germline V gene lookup returns CDR1 DFQATT and CDR2 SNEGSKA (reference sequence). The CDR3 DNA follows: TGCGGTGCTAGAGATTGGGCCACCTTC. It translates to CGARDWATF.

At least ten counts were recorded for this clonotype. The J gene is TRBJ1-1, the V gene TRBV11-2, with unresolved D. V lost 4 bases to trimming and J lost 1 base, with 13 bases between them. Germline assignment: CDR1 SGHAT and CDR2 FQNNGV. The CDR3 spans 15 residues. CDR3 loop: CASSWSGTTNTEAFF. CDR3 nucleotides: TGTGCCAGCAGCTGGTCAGGAACGACGAACACTGAAGCTTTCTTT.

This clonotype was detected a few times. The gene calls are TRBV12-3 or TRBV12-4 and TRBJ2-7; TRBD1 is a possible D gene (5 bases). The CDR3 is 13 residues long. Deletions cut 6 bases from V and 3 bases from J, with 12 bases between. DNA of the CDR3: TGTGCCAGCAGGGTAACAGGAATCTACGAGCAGTACTTC. Translating it yields CASRVTGIYEQYF.

The rearrangement links TRBV11-3 to TRBJ1-5, with D uncertain. The V gene lost 0 bases and the J gene lost 11 bases, with 14 bases spanning the gap. Germline assignment: CDR1 SGHNT and CDR2 YENEEA. The CDR3 spans 14 residues. The CDR3 loop reads CASSLDRAQQAQHF. The CDR3 DNA is TGTGCCAGCAGCTTAGATCGGGCCCAGCAGGCCCAGCATTTT.

This clonotype has only a few counts. The V call is TRBV7-8, the J call TRBJ1-2; D not certain. The CDR3 totals 15 residues. Trimming stripped 1 base from V and 0 bases from J, with 9 bases between. The V gene's germline CDR1 is SGHVS and CDR2 FQNEAQ. CDR3: CASSLVGLPNYGYTF. CDR3 coding DNA: TGTGCCAGCAGCTTAGTAGGACTCCCTAACTATGGCTACACCTTC.

The rearrangement uses TRBV29-1 and TRBJ2-2, with D unresolved. Germline V CDR1 and CDR2: SQVTM, ANQGSEA. The CDR3 is 11 residues long. Between the trimmed V and J ends, which lost 4 bases and 4 bases, there was a span of 4 bases. CDR3 loop: CSVVSTGELFF. CDR3 coding DNA: TGCAGCGTTGTCTCCACCGGGGAGCTGTTTTTT.

The table lists this clonotype with many counts. The rearrangement links TRBV3-1 to TRBJ2-7; D might be TRBD2 (5 bases). The V gene's germline CDR1 is LGHDT and CDR2 YNNKEL (reference sequence). The CDR3 is 14 residues long. V shed 0 bases and J shed 5 bases, with 11 bases lying between them. CDR3 region: CASSQEPEVNEQYF. The CDR3 nucleotides are TGTGCCAGCAGCCAAGAGCCGGAGGTCAACGAGCAGTACTTC.